Listed here are 5 T cell receptor beta chains from one sample, sequenced in a study of blood T cell repertoires in COVID-19. TCRdb's table, derived via immunoSEQ multiplex PCR, lists solely in-frame clones and lacks some. The repertoire holds over 250,000 clones, with around 87% as singletons. Sequencing used peripheral blood. Receptor source: a woman between 40 and 55 years old who had recovered from COVID-19.

The V and J genes are TRBV6-5 and TRBJ1-1; D may be TRBD1 (5 bases). V lost 2 bases and J 6 bases, leaving 10 bases between the germline ends. The germline V gene encodes CDR1 MNHEY and CDR2 SVGAGI. The CDR3 loop spans 13 amino acids. The chain's CDR3 is CASSYGAKSEAFF. The CDR3 nucleotides are TGTGCCAGCAGTTACGGGGCAAAATCTGAAGCTTTCTTT.

The DNA for the CDR3 is TGTGCCAGCAGCCGGGACAGGGTGGAGACCCAGTACTTC. Translating gives CASSRDRVETQYF. The chain carries TRBV5-6 and TRBJ2-5; 9 nucleotides match TRBD1. The CDR3 runs 13 residues. V shed 4 bases, J shed 5 bases, and the junction held 3 bases outside the gene matches. In germline, CDR1 is SGHDT, CDR2 YYEEEE. The whole variable domain, remainder taken from reference TRBV5-6 and TRBJ2-5, is DAGVTQSPTHLIKTRGQQVTLRCSPKSGHDTVSWYQQALGQGPQFIFQYYEEEERQRGNFPDRFSGHQFPNYSSELNVNALLLGDSALYLCASSRDRVETQYFGPGTRLLVL.

This chain joins TRBV2 and TRBJ2-5; 7 nucleotides line up with TRBD1. The CDR3 contains 13 residues. CDR1 and CDR2 from the germline V gene are SNHLY and FYNNEI. The V and J ends lost 6 bases and 5 bases, in that order; junction bases with no gene match: 6. CDR3 sequence reads: CASSRQGWETQYF. DNA of the CDR3: TGTGCCAGCAGCCGACAGGGTTGGGAGACCCAGTACTTC.

The chain recombines TRBV9 with TRBJ2-5; 9 bases align to TRBD1. CDR1 is SGDLS, CDR2 YYNGEE, per germline. V gave up 3 bases and J gave up 5 bases; unmatched junction bases: 14. This CDR3 comprises 17 residues. The CDR3 DNA reads TGTGCCAGCAGCGGCGGACAGGGGATCCCCTCCATGGAGACCCAGTACTTC. Its protein product is CASSGGQGIPSMETQYF.

The chain combines TRBV5-8 with TRBJ2-3, with D hard to call. The length of the CDR3 is 12 residues. Germline-derived CDR1 and CDR2 are SGHTS and YDEGEE. Between the trimmed V and J ends, which lost 3 bases and 6 bases, there was a span of 8 bases. In DNA form, the CDR3 reads TGTGCCAGCAGCTCTCACGGGGATACGCAGTATTTT. Protein product: CASSSHGDTQYF.